The subject of this entry is one TCR beta chain. This sample is drawn from a study of CD8 T cells in Susac syndrome. RNA, at roughly 0.45 to 1 ug, was reverse transcribed with random hexamers. Amplification of TCR beta CDR3 used immunoSEQ multiplex PCR across 54 Vbeta and 13 Jbeta. Via MiXCR, TCRdb re-called the immunoSEQ multiplex PCR reads, giving one row per CDR3 protein. The sample carries about 80,000 distinct CDR3 sequences, around 94% recorded once. TCR beta was sequenced from blood CD8+ and CD4+ T cells. Controls matched for age and sex were healthy donors. FACS enriched CD8+ TEMRA cells, while bulk CD8+ and CD4+ were negatively isolated. The source of this sequence is a human donor in good health. Sequenced input: CD8+ T cells from PBMCs.

The CDR3 DNA is TGCAGTGCTAGTCCCCGGCGATCACAGGATACGCAGTATTTT. Translation: CSASPRRSQDTQYF. The chain uses TRBV20-1 and TRBJ2-3; no definite D call. The CDR3 runs to 14 residues. V was clipped by 3 bases and J by 6 bases, with 16 bases between them. CDR1 DFQATT and CDR2 SNEGSKA come from the germline V gene (reference sequence).